Listed below are T cell receptor beta chains from one sample, sequenced in a study of beta chain features in type 1 diabetes. Generated by immunoSEQ multiplex PCR, the TCRdb table keeps only in-frame clones and is missing some. Among 150,000 or so clones, less than 9.5% were seen once, and the ten largest hold over 2%. Input material: central memory CD4+ T cells from blood. The receptors come from a woman aged 18-29 years in good health. CDR3s include the opening cysteine and the closing phenylalanine or tryptophan.

TRBV5-1	TRBJ2-3	13	CASSLRGTDTQYF
TRBV7-2	TRBJ1-3	13	CASSLNPGGTIYF
TRBV18	TRBJ1-6	14	CASSPGADNSPLHF
TRBV18	TRBJ1-5	13	CASSQGSNQPQHF
TRBV7-3	TRBJ2-1	13	CASSLDWTGAIFF
TRBV4-3	TRBJ1-4	15	CASSQAVATNEKLFF
TRBV7-8	TRBJ2-3	13	CASRPTDRDTQYF
TRBV5-1	TRBJ1-1	14	CASSLDPGGTEAFF
TRBV5-1	TRBJ2-2	17	CASSSRTGPANTGELFF
TRBV5-4	TRBJ2-5	13	CASSLDRSETQYF
TRBV18	TRBJ1-1	15	CASSPAVGGNTEAFF
TRBV9	TRBJ2-1	15	CASSGPRGGAEEQFF
TRBV7-9	TRBJ1-2	18	CASSFPSTGVVSNYGYTF
TRBV30	TRBJ2-6	16	CAWSMGLNSGANVLTF
TRBV19	TRBJ2-5	15	CASSPRTSGSGTQYF
TRBV19	TRBJ2-5	16	CASSISTAASQETQYF
TRBV28	TRBJ2-3	16	CASTALSGRGTDTQYF
TRBV9	TRBJ2-7	11	CASSLGGEQYF
TRBV7-9	TRBJ1-2	17	CASSGGQGHKGNYGYTF
TRBV9	TRBJ2-3	17	CASSVGWGLEAPDTQYF
TRBV9	TRBJ2-1	15	CASSVGTLAGNEQFF
TRBV7-3	TRBJ2-3	18	CASSPGTSGGYVSHTQYF
TRBV2	TRBJ2-3	14	CASSRDRSTDTQYF
TRBV9	TRBJ1-3	16	CASSAATGEAGNTIYF
TRBV19	TRBJ2-1	13	CASGPLAGGEQFF
TRBV29-1	TRBJ2-7	13	CSVSSGGAYEQYF
TRBV7-9	TRBJ1-1	15	CASNTLAGPLAGAFF
TRBV28	TRBJ2-3	17	CASSPVRAGRSTDTQYF
TRBV18	TRBJ2-5	15	CASSPQQGPQETQYF
TRBV19	TRBJ2-7	14	CASSQGDLIYEQYF
TRBV14	TRBJ2-2	15	CASSQDRPGTGELFF
TRBV5-4	TRBJ2-7	17	CASSPNQRTGRPYEQYF
TRBV21-1	TRBJ2-2	17	CASSKGLAGSYTGKLFF
TRBV7-2	TRBJ2-3	14	CASSPTPRRDSQYF
TRBV5-1	TRBJ2-7	14	CASSPYRQASDKYF